The rows below give T cell receptor beta chains drawn from one sample of a study of somatic mutations in cytotoxic T cells in rheumatoid arthritis. Repertoires were generated with immunoSEQ multiplex PCR, while TCRdb's copy carries only in-frame clones and drops some. The sample records about 10,000 clones, 80% being singletons. Sequenced material: CD8+ T cells sorted from blood. These receptor sequences come from an adult with rheumatoid arthritis. Both conserved end residues are part of each CDR3. Each record gives: J gene, V gene, CDR3 protein.

>TRBJ2-2|TRBV5-5
CASSLGGGAGELFF
>TRBJ1-2|TRBV9
CASSVGLGPSGGYTF
>TRBJ1-6|TRBV19
CASSNWGNSPLHF
>TRBJ2-2|TRBV9
CASSVGGNTGELFF
>TRBJ2-5|TRBV5-6
CASSASQTQYF
>TRBJ2-1|TRBV11-3
CASSPGLAGGPVVEQFF
>TRBJ1-2|TRBV7-9
CASSPLPTNYGYTF
>TRBJ1-1|TRBV4-1
CASSPIQGDLTLHTEAFF
>TRBJ2-5|TRBV7-9
CATHGETQYF
>TRBJ1-6|TRBV4-1
CASSRADNSPLHF
>TRBJ2-5|TRBV7-9
CASSQLGGHETQYF
>TRBJ2-1|TRBV9
CASSPNWAYYNEQFF
>TRBJ2-7|TRBV19
CASSFSPLYEQYF
>TRBJ1-1|TRBV28
CASSSPGTAGTEAFF
>TRBJ2-7|TRBV30
CAWSVAASIRYEQYF
>TRBJ1-1|TRBV10-3
CAYSVGTEAFF
>TRBJ2-7|TRBV7-9
CASSLSASYEQYF
>TRBJ1-5|TRBV28
CASSRRAGVNQPQHF
>TRBJ2-5|TRBV13
CASSLDPGGGQETQYF
>TRBJ1-1|TRBV7-9
CASSTTGKGYSTEAFF
>-|TRBV19
CASSPSTGEDEQYF
>TRBJ2-5|TRBV5-1
CASSLGGLKQETQYF
>TRBJ1-4|TRBV7-6
CASSGRQEKLFF
>TRBJ2-7|TRBV18
CASSLDYEQYF
>TRBJ1-1|TRBV4-1
CASSQFPGDSLGTEAFF
>TRBJ1-2|TRBV7-9
CASSLGAGSIGGYTF
>TRBJ1-2|TRBV5-5
CASSFSDTDYGYTF
>TRBJ1-3|TRBV10-3
CAIVGKRRIDSGNTIYF
>TRBJ2-2|TRBV7-9
CASSLVGGRELFF
>TRBJ1-2|TRBV14
CASSHDNYGYTF
>TRBJ2-1|TRBV7-2
CASSPGVAGGTSTYNEQFF
>TRBJ2-7|TRBV19
CASSIDGPAGTREQYF
>TRBJ1-2|TRBV28
CASSFRQYSNYGYTF
>TRBJ1-5|TRBV27
CASSPRGGNQPQHF
>TRBJ2-5|TRBV5-8
CASSLWGVKETQYF
>TRBJ2-5|TRBV14
CASSQDRQGEIRETQYF
>TRBJ1-2|TRBV10-3
CAISNPVNYGYTF
>TRBJ2-7|TRBV5-6
CASNLADEQYF
>TRBJ2-1|TRBV5-1
CASSSAGGYNEQFF
>TRBJ2-1|TRBV6-1
CASSEAGTGGNEQFF
>TRBJ2-7|TRBV5-1
CASSPSGRSYEQYF
>TRBJ2-7|TRBV13
CASSLEANGQYSYEQYF
>TRBJ1-4|TRBV9
CASSNVGLGTGNEKLFF
>TRBJ1-1|TRBV19
CASSIDHLMNTEAFF
>TRBJ1-2|TRBV28
CASSLWPPPSNYGYTF
>TRBJ2-5|TRBV10-3
CAISGEGLEQETQYF
>TRBJ2-1|TRBV10-3
CAISEFGEQYNEQFF
>TRBJ2-2|TRBV7-9
CASTLSGGRGGELFF
>TRBJ2-4|TRBV19
CASSIGALAKNIQYF
>TRBJ2-2|TRBV7-3
CASSLYETGELFF
>TRBJ2-7|TRBV5-4
CASSTGTASYEQYF
>TRBJ2-7|TRBV27
CASSFTQGMGYEQYF
>TRBJ1-5|TRBV27
CASSLGTGGNQPQHF
>TRBJ2-3|TRBV7-9
CASSLVGGSTDTQYF
>TRBJ2-1|TRBV5-1
CASSFFRLASSYNEQFF
>TRBJ1-1|TRBV30
CAWTNGQADTEALF
>TRBJ2-2|TRBV19
CASSISSQGTGELFF
>TRBJ2-1|TRBV4-3
CASSQLGAKNEQFF
>TRBJ2-1|TRBV9
CASSGGTSGYNEQFF